Following are 19 T cell receptor beta chains from one sample sequenced in a study of STAT3 mutations in large granular lymphocyte leukemia. Study-wide results and caveats: At least one immunodominant TCR beta clonotype appeared in every T-cell large granular lymphocyte leukemia patient.

TCRdb's copy holds only in-frame clones and misses some; the assay was immunoSEQ multiplex PCR. This sample has roughly 31,000 clones, with around 80% found just once. Their antigen targets remain unknown. Sequencing was done on a sample of peripheral blood mononuclear cells. These receptors all come from a woman aged 50 to 65 with T-cell large granular lymphocyte leukemia. Some clones in this sample may be carry-over from other donors' samples.

The rearrangement uses TRBV4-1 and TRBJ2-7; D call uncertain. CDR1 MGHRA and CDR2 YSYEKL come from the germline V gene. Trimming removed 0 bases from V and 3 bases from J, with 6 bases in between. The CDR3 runs 13 residues. CDR3 bases: TGCGCCAGCAGCCAAGATATAGACTACGAGCAGTACTTC. Amino acids: CASSQDIDYEQYF.

This clone has more than one count but fewer than ten. The J gene is TRBJ1-5, the V gene TRBV30, with D unclear. The CDR3 totals 12 residues. V was cut by 2 bases and J by 4 bases, with 6 bases left in between. Germline V gene data show CDR1 as GTSNPN and CDR2 as SVGIG (reference sequence). The CDR3: CAWSLTNQPQHF. As DNA, the CDR3 is TGTGCCTGGAGTCTTACGAATCAGCCCCAGCATTTT.

Only a few counts were recorded for this clone. This chain uses TRBV7-9 with TRBJ1-5, with D possibly being TRBD1 (6 bases). The CDR3 is 15 residues long. Between the trimmed V and J ends, which lost 1 base and 4 bases, there was a span of 11 bases. Germline CDR1 is SEHNR and CDR2 is FQNEAQ (reference sequence). The DNA for the CDR3 is TGTGCCAGCAGCTTAGAAGTAGGGGGTAATCAGCCCCAGCATTTT. It specifies CASSLEVGGNQPQHF.

The J gene is TRBJ1-5, the V gene TRBV14; TRBD1 might be the D (6 bases). The germline CDR1 and CDR2 sequences are SGHDN and FVKESK. The CDR3 covers 13 residues. With 5 bases removed from V and 3 bases from J, the gap between germline ends came to 8 bases. Here the CDR3 reads CASSRGDNQPQHF. The CDR3 nucleotides read TGTGCCAGCAGCAGGGGGGACAATCAGCCCCAGCATTTT.

The rearrangement uses TRBV7-9 and TRBJ1-2; D is unclear. V was pared by 2 bases and J by 8 bases, with 12 bases between. The germline V gene has CDR1 SEHNR and CDR2 FQNEAQ (reference sequence). The CDR3 has 13 amino acids. The CDR3 bases are TGTGCCAGCAGCTTATTCAGTGGTCGGGGCTACACCTTC. Its translation is CASSLFSGRGYTF.

The chain joins TRBV11-2 to TRBJ2-2; 7 bases are a match to TRBD2. V lost 6 bases and J lost 4; bases outside the gene matches: 14. The germline V gene has CDR1 SGHAT and CDR2 FQNNGV. This CDR3 region has 17 residues. This CDR3 is CASSPTLAGVGTGELFF. The DNA of the CDR3 is TGTGCCAGCAGTCCAACCCTCGCGGGAGTTGGCACCGGGGAGCTGTTTTTT.

This rearrangement joins TRBV6-5 to TRBJ2-3, with 10 bases matching TRBD2. The CDR3 runs to 13 residues. J lost 12 bases, V lost 4 bases, and 7 bases had no gene match. Per germline, CDR1 MNHEY and CDR2 SVGAGI. CDR3 DNA sequence: TGTGCCAGCAGTTTGGGACTAGCGCAAGACCAGTATTTT. Amino acid sequence: CASSLGLAQDQYF.

The rearrangement joins TRBV13 to TRBJ1-1; D is unresolved. The CDR3 runs 13 residues. Looked up from germline, CDR1 is PRHDT and CDR2 is FYEKMQ (reference sequence). V was clipped by 5 bases and J by 6 bases, with 13 bases between them. Here the CDR3 reads CASSPGSLAEAFF. The CDR3 coding sequence is TGTGCCAGCAGCCCAGGTTCTTTGGCTGAAGCTTTCTTT. The variable domain in full, completed from reference TRBV13 and TRBJ1-1, reads AAGVIQSPRHLIKEKRETATLKCYPIPRHDTVYWYQQGPGQDPQFLISFYEKMQSDKGSIPDRFSAQQFSDYHSELNMSSLELGDSALYFCASSPGSLAEAFFGQGTRLTVV.

By share, this clone counts as medium-sized. V and J are TRBV30 and TRBJ1-5; 12 bases are a match to TRBD1. The CDR3 sequence is 13 residues long. J gave up 7 bases and V 5 bases, and 3 bases lay outside the gene matches. From germline, CDR1 is GTSNPN and CDR2 SVGIG (reference sequence). The CDR3, as DNA: TGTGCCTGGGGGACAGGGGGCGGACAGCCCCAGCATTTT. Translation gives CAWGTGGGQPQHF.

This clone was seen a single time. J is TRBJ2-3 and V is TRBV7-9; D is tentatively TRBD1 or TRBD2 (5 bases each). This CDR3 contains 14 residues. Germline-derived CDR1 and CDR2 are SEHNR and FQNEAQ (reference sequence). The ends were cut back, 1 base at V and 7 bases at J, with 12 bases in the middle. CDR3 coding DNA: TGTGCCAGCAGCTTAGGGGGGACCGGGAATACGCAGTATTTT. As protein: CASSLGGTGNTQYF.

J is TRBJ2-6 and V is TRBV19; D is ambiguous. The CDR3 length is 14 residues. The V end was cut by 6 bases, the J end by 0 bases, with 6 bases between. Germline-derived CDR1 and CDR2 are LNHDA and SQIVND (reference sequence). CDR3 bases: TGTGCCAGTAGCCAAAACTCTGGGGCCAACGTCCTGACTTTC. Translating gives CASSQNSGANVLTF.

The chain combines TRBV25-1 with TRBJ1-5, with D perhaps TRBD1 (6 bases). Germline assignment: CDR1 MGHDK and CDR2 SYGVNS. This CDR3 contains 13 residues. V was cut by 9 bases and J by 9 bases, with 18 bases left in between. CDR3 sequence: CASSGHPGGPQHF. The CDR3 DNA reads TGTGCCAGTTCGGGACACCCCGGGGGGCCCCAGCATTTT.

This chain joins TRBV18 and TRBJ1-1; the D gene is possibly TRBD1 (5 bases). Germline V gene lookup returns CDR1 KGHSH and CDR2 LQKENI. V was trimmed by 3 bases and J by 1 base, leaving 18 bases between them. This CDR3 has 17 amino acids. CDR3: CASSPGRGPASNTEAFF. The CDR3, as DNA: TGTGCCAGCTCACCTGGGAGGGGCCCTGCTTCGAACACTGAAGCTTTCTTT.

Here the CDR3 reads CASSLSTYYEQYF. The DNA for the CDR3 is TGTGCCAGCAGTTTATCGACGTACTACGAGCAGTACTTC. The rearrangement uses TRBV27 and TRBJ2-7, with D hard to call. Per germline, CDR1 MNHEY and CDR2 SMNVEV (reference sequence). The V and J ends lost 0 bases and 3 bases respectively, with 6 bases between them. This CDR3 comprises 13 residues.

The rearrangement links TRBV18 to TRBJ2-1; 16 bases line up with TRBD2. Trimming cost V 3 bases and J 8 bases; bases outside gene matches: 1. This CDR3 spans 15 amino acids. The germline V gene encodes CDR1 KGHSH and CDR2 LQKENI. CDR3 nucleotides: TGTGCCAGCTCACCGGGACTAGCGGGAGGGGATGAGCAGTTCTTC. It encodes CASSPGLAGGDEQFF.

The chain is built from TRBV5-1 and TRBJ2-1; 8 bases line up with TRBD2. Per the germline V gene, CDR1 is SGHRS and CDR2 is YFSETQ. J lost 10 bases, V lost 0 bases, and 9 bases had no gene match. CDR3 size: 15 residues. DNA of the CDR3: TGCGCCAGCAGCTTGGTAAGCGGGAGCGGAGGGGAGCAGTTCTTC. Amino acid sequence: CASSLVSGSGGEQFF.

CDR3 in DNA: TGTGCCATCAGTGAGTCGAGTTACTATAGCAATCAGCCCCAGCATTTT. Translation: CAISESSYYSNQPQHF. The chain has TRBV10-3 and TRBJ1-5; D is ambiguous. V was trimmed by 0 bases and J by 0 bases, leaving 9 bases between them. The CDR3 runs 16 residues. Germline-derived CDR1 and CDR2 are ENHRY and SYGVKD.

This rearrangement joins TRBV18 to TRBJ2-7; TRBD1 aligns across 12 bases. Trimming cost V 6 bases and J 5 bases; bases outside gene matches: 5. This CDR3 region has 14 residues. Germline V lookup: CDR1 KGHSH, CDR2 LQKENI. The chain's CDR3 is CASSAGTGGHEQYF. The CDR3 DNA reads as TGTGCCAGCTCTGCCGGGACAGGGGGCCACGAGCAGTACTTC.

This clone was counted once. The CDR3 sequence: CASSRGVGVSQETQYF. The CDR3 nucleotides are TGCGCCAGCAGCCGGGGGGTGGGGGTCTCCCAAGAGACCCAGTACTTC. The genes are TRBV5-1 and TRBJ2-5, with 7 bases identical to TRBD2. J gave up 1 base and V 4 bases, and 10 bases lay outside the gene matches. CDR1 SGHRS and CDR2 YFSETQ come from the germline V gene. The CDR3 sequence is 16 residues long.